The clone carrying this T cell receptor beta chain was recorded a few times. Its specificity is not known. The CDR3 end lies 3 residues beyond the end of the read and is filled in from the germline J gene. The entry originates in a study of T cell clonality in common variable immunodeficiency. General study results and limits: Fewer deletions and N-nucleotide insertions were reportedly seen in common variable immunodeficiency TCR beta sequences. Shared TCRbeta clones were fewer between CVID subjects than controls. Links between repertoire features and CVID complications were heterogeneity-limited.

Equal genomic DNA amounts from CVID and control samples were sequenced. TCRdb's table, derived via immunoSEQ multiplex PCR, lists solely in-frame clones and lacks some. The table lists 45,000 to 55,000 clones, with no singletons. Germline V gene sequence: CDR1 SQVTM, CDR2 ANQGSEA. The CDR3 spans 11 residues. V gene TRBV29-1 combines with J gene TRBJ2-3, with D hard to call. The sequence was obtained from a person aged 18-69 years in good health. Sample: peripheral blood mononuclear cells. The CDR3 sequence is CSVEIIETQYF. CDR3 DNA (partial): TGCAGCGTTGAGATAATAGAGACG.